One sample yielded the 30 T cell receptor beta chains listed below, sequenced in a study of T cell responses to AZD1222 COVID-19 vaccine. Clones were sequenced by immunoSEQ multiplex PCR, and TCRdb holds only the in-frame ones, with some missing. The table has tens of thousands of clones, 70% to 90% seen once. The specimen was peripheral blood, collected 28 days after the second AZD1222 dose. These receptors were collected from an adult who received the AZD1222 COVID-19 vaccine.

CDR3 loop: CASSETLDRTQPQHF. As DNA, the CDR3 is TGTGCCAGCAGTGAAACCCTGGACCGGACTCAGCCCCAGCATTTT. The rearrangement uses TRBV6-1 and TRBJ1-5; D gene ambiguous. This CDR3 spans 15 amino acids. Germline loops: CDR1 MNHNS, CDR2 SASEGT. The V end was cut by 2 bases, the J end by 6 bases, with 14 bases between.

J is TRBJ2-6 and V is TRBV3-1 (or the pseudogene TRBV3-2); D is possibly TRBD2 (6 bases). This CDR3 contains 15 residues. V was shortened by 4 bases and J by 2 bases, with 9 bases between the two germline ends. Germline CDR1 is LGHDT and CDR2 is YNNKEL (reference sequence). CDR3 nucleotides: TGTGCCAGCAGCCGCCGGGGGACTGGGGCCAACGTCCTGACTTTC. Translated: CASSRRGTGANVLTF.

J is TRBJ1-2 and V is TRBV18; TRBD1 might be the D (5 bases). The CDR3 spans 13 residues. Germline loops: CDR1 KGHSH, CDR2 LQKENI. V lost 3 bases to trimming and J lost 6 bases, with 11 bases between them. In DNA form, the CDR3 reads TGTGCCAGCTCACCTCGACAGTCCAATGGCTACACCTTC. It translates to CASSPRQSNGYTF. Filled out from reference TRBV18 and TRBJ1-2, the complete variable domain reads NAGVMQNPRHLVRRRGQEARLRCSPMKGHSHVYWYRQLPEEGLKFMVYLQKENIIDESGMPKERFSAEFPKEGPSILRIQQVVRGDSAAYFCASSPRQSNGYTFGSGTRLTVV.

The chain joins TRBV2 to TRBJ1-1, with 8 bases identical to TRBD1. V lost 6 bases to trimming and J lost 3 bases; unmatched junction nucleotides: 6. Germline CDR1 SNHLY, CDR2 FYNNEI. The CDR3 runs to 14 residues. The CDR3 here is CASSDGQGHTEAFF. The CDR3 DNA follows: TGTGCCAGCAGCGACGGACAGGGCCACACTGAAGCTTTCTTT. Full variable domain (missing parts from reference TRBV2 and TRBJ1-1): EPEVTQTPSHQVTQMGQEVILRCVPISNHLYFYWYRQILGQKVEFLVSFYNNEISEKSEIFDDQFSVERPDGSNFTLKIRSTKLEDSAMYFCASSDGQGHTEAFFGQGTRLTVV.

The V and J genes are TRBV18 and TRBJ2-6; TRBD1 matches at 11 bases. CDR1 is KGHSH and CDR2 is LQKENI in the germline V gene. The junction had 7 bases not matched to a gene; V was cut back by 4 bases and J by 2 bases. The length of the CDR3 is 18 residues. CDR3 protein: CASSLRTGGATGANVLTF. The CDR3 DNA follows: TGTGCCAGCTCACTGAGGACAGGGGGCGCAACTGGGGCCAACGTCCTGACTTTC.

The chain carries TRBV25-1 and TRBJ2-7, with 10 nucleotides matching TRBD1. V shed 2 bases and J 6 bases; nucleotides not matched to a gene: 10. The CDR3 spans 16 residues. Germline V lookup: CDR1 MGHDK, CDR2 SYGVNS. CDR3 residues: CASSEGTGDLRGEQYF. The DNA of the CDR3 is TGTGCCAGCAGTGAAGGGACAGGGGACCTCAGGGGCGAGCAGTACTTC.

The chain couples TRBV21-1 to TRBJ2-3. TRBV21-1 is labeled a pseudogene. CDR3 length equals 16 residues. CDR3 loop: CASSRRAPVSTDTQYF. The CDR3 DNA reads TGTGCCAGCAGCAGACGGGCCCCCGTAAGCACAGATACGCAGTATTTT.

There are a few counts of this clone. The J gene is TRBJ2-6, the V gene TRBV19; D uncertain. The V gene's germline CDR1 is LNHDA and CDR2 SQIVND (reference sequence). This CDR3 is 14 amino acids long. V shed 4 bases and J shed 1 base, with 5 bases lying between them. The CDR3 reads CASSKGSGANVLTF. The CDR3 nucleotides read TGTGCCAGTAGTAAGGGATCTGGGGCCAACGTCCTGACTTTC.

The J gene is TRBJ2-1, the V gene TRBV6-1, with 8 bases fitting TRBD2. The CDR3 consists of 16 residues. CDR1 is MNHNS and CDR2 is SASEGT in the germline V gene. V dropped 2 bases and J dropped 4; count of bases not matched to a gene: 7. The CDR3 region is CASSEIAGPLYNEQFF. The CDR3 nucleotides are TGTGCCAGCAGTGAAATAGCGGGACCGTTATACAATGAGCAGTTCTTC.

This clone was seen a handful of times. The gene calls are TRBV11-3 and TRBJ2-1; 7 nucleotides agree with TRBD2. This CDR3 has 14 residues. V shed 4 bases and J 5 bases; nucleotides not matched to a gene: 5. Per the germline V gene, CDR1 is SGHNT and CDR2 is YENEEA. Here the CDR3 reads CASSYSGTNNEQFF. CDR3 sequence (DNA): TGTGCCAGCAGCTACTCCGGGACTAACAATGAGCAGTTCTTC. Filled out from reference TRBV11-3 and TRBJ2-1, the complete variable domain reads EAGVVQSPRYKIIEKKQPVAFWCNPISGHNTLYWYLQNLGQGPELLIRYENEEAVDDSQLPKDRFSAERLKGVDSTLKIQPAELGDSAVYLCASSYSGTNNEQFFGPGTRLTVL.

V and J are TRBV7-9 and TRBJ2-5; D is unresolved. The V end was cut by 3 bases, the J end by 2 bases, with 7 bases between. Looked up from germline, CDR1 is SEHNR and CDR2 is FQNEAQ (reference sequence). The CDR3 is 13 amino acids. Written as DNA, the CDR3 is TGTGCCAGCAGCTTCACAACTCAAGAGACCCAGTACTTC. The encoded protein is CASSFTTQETQYF.

V gene TRBV5-4 combines with J gene TRBJ2-3; D is ambiguous. V was pared by 2 bases and J by 3 bases, with 19 bases between. This CDR3 contains 17 residues. CDR1 SGHNT and CDR2 YYREEE come from the germline V gene (reference sequence). The CDR3 region has the DNA TGTGCCAGCAGCTTTCCCGGGTCAGTCCGCAAGACAGATACGCAGTATTTT. Its translation: CASSFPGSVRKTDTQYF.

This clone was seen only once. The V gene is TRBV6-2 or TRBV6-3, the J gene TRBJ1-5; D gene ambiguous. The CDR3 spans 15 residues. Per the germline V gene, CDR1 is MNHEY and CDR2 is SVGEGT. V lost 2 bases, J lost 0 bases, and 8 bases lay in between. The CDR3 nucleotides read TGTGCCAGCAGTTACGAGGGCAGTAGCAATCAGCCCCAGCATTTT. It yields the protein CASSYEGSSNQPQHF.

The gene calls are TRBV7-8 and TRBJ1-1; 9 positions match TRBD1. CDR1 and CDR2 (germline): SGHVS, FQNEAQ. Losses at the gene ends were 4 bases for V and 6 bases for J; bases not matched to a gene: 6. The CDR3 length is 14 residues. CDR3 protein: CASSSGQGYAEAFF. The CDR3 coding sequence is TGTGCCAGCAGCTCCGGACAGGGGTATGCTGAAGCTTTCTTT.

The chain has TRBV6-1 and TRBJ1-2; a possible D gene is TRBD1 (6 bases). V lost 2 bases and J lost 2, with 12 bases in between. Germline CDR1 and CDR2: MNHNS and SASEGT. This CDR3 has 15 residues. The CDR3 sequence: CASSEKGGYNYGYTF. The CDR3 DNA reads TGTGCCAGCAGTGAAAAGGGGGGCTACAACTATGGCTACACCTTC.

The chain links TRBV19 to TRBJ1-1; weak D call: TRBD1 (6 bases). V dropped 5 bases and J dropped 3 bases, with 16 bases sitting between them. There are 15 residues in the CDR3. Germline lookup yields CDR1 LNHDA and CDR2 SQIVND (reference sequence). CDR3 sequence: CASSARGGRDTEAFF. DNA for the CDR3: TGTGCCAGTAGTGCCCGAGGGGGGAGGGACACTGAAGCTTTCTTT.

The V gene is TRBV4-1, the J gene TRBJ2-5; possibly TRBD1 or TRBD2 for D (6 bases each). V gave up 5 bases and J gave up 2 bases, with 15 bases separating them. Germline V gene lookup returns CDR1 MGHRA and CDR2 YSYEKL. The CDR3 runs 15 residues. DNA of the CDR3: TGCGCCAGCAGCAAAGGGGGGCAACTTCAAGAGACCCAGTACTTC. Its protein product is CASSKGGQLQETQYF.

The V and J genes are TRBV5-1 and TRBJ1-1; 8 nucleotides agree with TRBD1. J was trimmed by 5 bases and V by 4 bases; bases with no gene match: 10. Germline V CDR1 and CDR2: SGHRS, YFSETQ. The CDR3 runs 15 residues. The CDR3 reads CASSPGQGAETEAFF. The CDR3 DNA is TGCGCCAGCAGCCCGGGTCAGGGGGCAGAAACTGAAGCTTTCTTT.

This rearrangement joins TRBV12-3 or TRBV12-4 to TRBJ2-7; D call uncertain. V was shortened by 10 bases and J by 1 base, with 11 bases between the two germline ends. The CDR3 loop spans 12 amino acids. CDR3: CATGRHSYEQYF. CDR3 nucleotide sequence: TGTGCCACCGGGCGACATTCCTACGAGCAGTACTTC.

The chain uses TRBV4-2 and TRBJ1-1, with D tentatively TRBD1 (5 bases). V lost 6 bases and J 1 base, leaving 9 bases between the germline ends. CDR1 and CDR2 from the germline V gene are LGHNA and YNFKEQ. The CDR3 loop spans 13 amino acids. The CDR3 DNA reads as TGTGCCAGCAGGCGGCAGGGGAACACTGAAGCTTTCTTT. It is translated as CASRRQGNTEAFF.

This clone was counted between two and nine times. This chain uses TRBV23-1 with TRBJ2-7; D gene uncertain. TRBV23-1 carries the ORF label, with uncertain function. This CDR3 contains 15 residues. V was cut by 3 bases and J by 6 bases, with 18 bases left in between. The CDR3 sequence is CASSHLNPAVAEQYF. The CDR3 bases are TGCGCCAGCAGTCACCTCAATCCCGCGGTGGCCGAGCAGTACTTC.

The chain recombines TRBV18 with TRBJ1-3, with D uncertain. V was pared by 4 bases and J by 0 bases, with 10 bases between. CDR3 size: 15 residues. The germline V gene has CDR1 KGHSH and CDR2 LQKENI. Written as DNA, the CDR3 is TGTGCCAGCTCACTAGACGGCCACTCTGGAAACACCATATATTTT. The encoded protein is CASSLDGHSGNTIYF.

The chain uses TRBV5-1 and TRBJ1-6; D is unclear. There are 14 residues in the CDR3. Per germline, CDR1 SGHRS and CDR2 YFSETQ. Between the trimmed V and J ends, which lost 0 bases and 8 bases, there was a span of 9 bases. The CDR3: CASSLEMRDSPLHF. DNA of the CDR3: TGCGCCAGCAGCTTGGAGATGAGGGATTCACCCCTCCACTTT.

This chain links TRBV7-3 with TRBJ2-2; tentative D call: TRBD2 (6 bases). The CDR3 contains 15 residues. The germline gives CDR1 SGHTA, CDR2 FQGTGA. V was clipped by 5 bases and J by 6 bases, with 16 bases between them. Here the CDR3 DNA reads TGTGCCAGCAGCCGAGGGACTGCGTGGCCCGGGGAGCTGTTTTTT. Its translation is CASSRGTAWPGELFF.

The gene calls are TRBV18 and TRBJ1-2; D gene unclear. Germline V lookup: CDR1 KGHSH, CDR2 LQKENI. This CDR3 has 14 residues. Between the trimmed V and J ends, which lost 1 base and 4 bases, there was a span of 10 bases. CDR3 region: CASSPRADFYGYTF. The CDR3 bases are TGTGCCAGCTCACCACGTGCCGATTTCTATGGCTACACCTTC.

A note on this clone: This sample also contains other DNA sequences that code for the same CDR3. The rearrangement joins TRBV5-1 to TRBJ1-2; perhaps TRBD1 as D (6 bases). The germline V gene has CDR1 SGHRS and CDR2 YFSETQ. The CDR3 is 13 amino acids. Between the trimmed V and J ends, which lost 0 bases and 8 bases, there was a span of 11 bases. Here the CDR3 reads CASSLGQGNGYTF. CDR3 DNA: TGCGCCAGCAGCTTGGGCCAGGGGAACGGCTACACCTTC.

The chain couples TRBV2 to TRBJ1-1; D remains ambiguous. Per the germline V gene, CDR1 is SNHLY and CDR2 is FYNNEI. The CDR3 sequence is 11 residues long. V lost 8 bases and J 4 bases, leaving 8 bases between the germline ends. CDR3 in amino acids: CASHGVTEAFF. DNA of the CDR3: TGTGCCAGCCACGGGGTCACTGAAGCTTTCTTT.

This chain joins TRBV9 and TRBJ2-3, with 7 bases lining up with TRBD2. This CDR3 region has 15 residues. Trimming took 0 bases from V and 4 from J; bases not matched to a gene: 5. Germline loops: CDR1 SGDLS, CDR2 YYNGEE. The CDR3 nucleotides read TGTGCCAGCAGCGTAGGCGGGAGAGTCGCAGATACGCAGTATTTT. Its protein product is CASSVGGRVADTQYF.

The rearrangement uses TRBV6-5 and TRBJ1-4; D may be TRBD1 (5 bases). From germline, CDR1 is MNHEY and CDR2 SVGAGI. V gave up 7 bases and J gave up 7 bases, with 19 bases separating them. The CDR3 spans 15 residues. CDR3 residues: CASKQQVSGGEKLFF. As DNA, the CDR3 is TGTGCCAGCAAACAACAGGTGTCGGGTGGTGAAAAACTGTTTTTT.

The rearrangement joins TRBV24-1 to TRBJ2-2; D remains unclear. The germline V gene has CDR1 KGHDR and CDR2 SFDVKD. There are 13 residues in the CDR3. Trimming took off 4 bases at V and 2 bases at J, with 4 bases between the two ends. As DNA, the CDR3 is TGTGCCACCAGTGACTTTAACACCGGGGAGCTGTTTTTT. Its translation is CATSDFNTGELFF.